This T cell receptor beta chain came from a study of early T cells in non-severe SARS-CoV-2 infection. Study-wide background: Bulk RNA from unsorted whole blood was sequenced; chains were unpaired. Study-level results: Comparison of clonotypes with VDJdb favored anti-spike CD8 responses while missing private and CD4 specificities.

Individual cDNA molecules were tagged with unique molecular identifiers, the study reported. TCRdb itself ran the 5' RACE reads through MiXCR, one entry per CDR3 protein. The data show about 71,000 distinct CDR3 sequences, with about 14% seen just once and roughly 3.8% held by the top ten. This clonotype came up a few times. Its target is unknown. The receptor's source is an adult who was a healthcare worker with PCR-confirmed SARS-CoV-2 infection or an uninfected control (not recorded which). The sequencing used whole blood, collected at baseline.

CDR3 coding DNA: TGCGCCAGCAGCTTGGCAGGGCGGAGTCGGCAGTTCTTC. It translates to CASSLAGRSRQFF. J is TRBJ2-1 and V is TRBV5-1; a possible D gene is TRBD1 (5 bases). The CDR3 extends over 13 amino acids. V was pared by 0 bases and J by 12 bases, with 13 bases between. Germline CDR1 reads SGHRS; CDR2 reads YFSETQ.